This T cell receptor beta chain was documented in a study of beta chain features in type 1 diabetes. Concerning this clone: Antigen unknown.

Germline V lookup: CDR1 MGHRA, CDR2 YSYEKL. With 0 bases removed from V and 3 bases from J, the gap between germline ends came to 12 bases. The CDR3 runs to 15 residues. All of the sorted populations showed purity greater than 95%. What was sequenced were expressed TCRB transcripts, since all of the isolated RNA had been reverse transcribed. Sequencing was performed with immunoSEQ multiplex PCR; in TCRdb, only in-frame clones are kept and a portion is missing. The sample includes about 450,000 clones, around 10% seen only once; the top ten take less than 0.06%. Regarding the study as a whole: The study found moderately but significantly shorter TCRB CDR3s in all four CD4+ subsets of Type 1 diabetes patients. Among type 1 diabetes patients, VDJ junctions had fewer insertions and more deletions.

The sequenced sample was naive CD4+ T cells from blood. The receptor comes from a woman between 18 and 30 years old in good health. The chain uses TRBV4-1 and TRBJ2-7, with unresolved D. The CDR3, as DNA: TGCGCCAGCAGCCAAGAGTTTGTAATGAGCTACGAGCAGTACTTC. It translates to CASSQEFVMSYEQYF.